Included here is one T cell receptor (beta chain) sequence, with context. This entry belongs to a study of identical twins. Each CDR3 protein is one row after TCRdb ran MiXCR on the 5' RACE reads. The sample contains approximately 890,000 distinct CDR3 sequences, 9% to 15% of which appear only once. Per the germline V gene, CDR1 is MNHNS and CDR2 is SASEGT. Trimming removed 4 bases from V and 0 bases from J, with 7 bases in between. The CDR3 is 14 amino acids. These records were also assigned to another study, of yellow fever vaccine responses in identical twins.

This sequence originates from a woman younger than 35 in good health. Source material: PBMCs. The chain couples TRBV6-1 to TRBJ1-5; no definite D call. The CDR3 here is CASSVQDSNQPQHF. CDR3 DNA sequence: TGTGCCAGCAGTGTCCAGGATAGCAATCAGCCCCAGCATTTT.